Shown below are 23 T cell receptor beta chains from a single sample sequenced in a study of T cell changes during pregnancy in multiple sclerosis. Profiling relied on immunoSEQ multiplex PCR, and the TCRdb table lists in-frame clones only, not all of them. The sample has around 21,000 clones; roughly nine tenths are singletons. The sample consisted of CD8+ T cells from peripheral blood mononuclear cells, taken in the third trimester of pregnancy. The receptor set was obtained from a female donor in good health, enrolled as a control in a pregnancy study.

This clone has only one observation. The chain couples TRBV4-3 to TRBJ2-3; 9 nucleotides align to TRBD2. The CDR3 has 16 amino acids. The V and J ends lost 1 base and 3 bases, in that order; junction bases with no gene match: 5. The germline V gene encodes CDR1 LGHNA and CDR2 YSLEER. The CDR3, as DNA: TGCGCCAGCAGCCAAGTGGCTAGCGGGACTACAGATACGCAGTATTTT. It translates to CASSQVASGTTDTQYF.

V usage is TRBV6-1 and J usage is TRBJ1-1, with 9 nucleotides matching TRBD1. CDR1 MNHNS and CDR2 SASEGT come from the germline V gene. The length of the CDR3 is 14 residues. Germline trimming cut 6 bases from V and 4 bases from J; bases unmatched to any gene: 6. CDR3 in amino acids: CASSLTGGLTEAFF. The CDR3 nucleotides are TGTGCCAGCAGCTTGACAGGGGGGCTCACTGAAGCTTTCTTT.

The rearrangement joins TRBV4-2 to TRBJ1-3; the D gene is possibly TRBD1 (5 bases). The germline CDR1 and CDR2 sequences are LGHNA and YNFKEQ. This CDR3 contains 15 residues. Trimming stripped 6 bases from V and 3 bases from J, with 15 bases between. CDR3 nucleotides: TGTGCCAGCAGACCCGGGACGGGAGGTGGAAACACCATATATTTT. Protein product: CASRPGTGGGNTIYF.

The CDR3 reads CASSLGAAGNTIYF. The CDR3 nucleotides are TGTGCCAGCAGCTTAGGAGCAGCTGGAAACACCATATATTTT. The V gene is TRBV7-3, the J gene TRBJ1-3; D remains ambiguous. The CDR3 runs to 14 residues. Germline CDR1 is SGHTA and CDR2 is FQGTGA. Trimming cost V 2 bases and J 2 bases, with 7 bases left between them.

The chain joins TRBV6-6 to TRBJ2-5; TRBD1 matches at 8 bases. Losses at the gene ends were 2 bases for V and 1 base for J; bases not matched to a gene: 0. Germline loops: CDR1 MNHNY, CDR2 SVGAGI (reference sequence). The CDR3 extends over 14 amino acids. The CDR3 here is CASSYGTGQETQYF. CDR3 coding DNA: TGTGCCAGCAGTTACGGGACAGGCCAAGAGACCCAGTACTTC.

CDR3 amino acids: CASSPRGFTGNTIYF. CDR3 coding DNA: TGTGCCAGTAGTCCCAGGGGCTTCACTGGAAACACCATATATTTT. This chain joins TRBV19 and TRBJ1-3, with D tentatively TRBD1 (6 bases). There are 15 residues in the CDR3. V was trimmed by 5 bases and J by 2 bases, leaving 13 bases between them. Germline CDR1 LNHDA, CDR2 SQIVND (reference sequence).

The chain has TRBV5-1 and TRBJ2-3; possibly TRBD2 for D (6 bases). The V and J ends lost 3 bases and 6 bases respectively, with 32 bases between them. Germline assignment: CDR1 SGHRS and CDR2 YFSETQ. This CDR3 is built from 20 residues. CDR3 DNA: TGCGCCAGCAGCTCTATACCACCCCCTGGACTAACCATCTTCTCTGATACGCAGTATTTT. Translated, it gives CASSSIPPPGLTIFSDTQYF. The full variable domain, its missing parts supplied by reference TRBV5-1 and TRBJ2-3, is KAGVTQTPRYLIKTRGQQVTLSCSPISGHRSVSWYQQTPGQGLQFLFEYFSETQRNKGNFPGRFSGRQFSNSRSEMNVSTLELGDSALYLCASSSIPPPGLTIFSDTQYFGPGTRLTVL.

The chain recombines TRBV5-1 with TRBJ1-2; D possibly corresponds to TRBD1 (6 bases). Germline values: CDR1 SGHRS, CDR2 YFSETQ. V was shortened by 4 bases and J by 4 bases, with 17 bases between the two germline ends. CDR3 length equals 15 residues. Here the CDR3 reads CASSRSRGKSYGYTF. The CDR3 DNA sequence: TGCGCCAGCAGCCGTTCCAGGGGAAAAAGCTATGGCTACACCTTC.

This clone is deemed medium-sized. The CDR3 sequence: CASSQEGAGNTEAFF. The CDR3 DNA reads as TGCGCCAGCAGCCAAGAAGGTGCGGGAAACACTGAAGCTTTCTTT. This chain links TRBV4-1 with TRBJ1-1; D not certain. CDR1 MGHRA and CDR2 YSYEKL come from the germline V gene. The length of the CDR3 is 15 residues. V was pared by 0 bases and J by 2 bases, with 10 bases between.

The chain combines TRBV19 with TRBJ2-1; 11 nucleotides match TRBD2. Trimming at V came to 5 bases and at J to 4 bases, leaving 7 bases not matched to a gene. This CDR3 has 16 residues. Germline V gives CDR1 LNHDA, CDR2 SQIVND (reference sequence). The CDR3 DNA reads TGTGCCAGTAGTGTTCTAGCGGGGGGCCTTTACAATGAGCAGTTCTTC. This encodes CASSVLAGGLYNEQFF.

The genes are TRBV4-1 and TRBJ2-1; 8 bases align to TRBD1. This CDR3 has 16 amino acids. Trimming at V came to 0 bases and at J to 8 bases, leaving 9 bases not matched to a gene. Germline V gene lookup returns CDR1 MGHRA and CDR2 YSYEKL. In DNA, the CDR3 is TGCGCCAGCAGCCAAGATGGCGTTCCAGGGGGCGATGAGCAGTTCTTC. It codes for CASSQDGVPGGDEQFF.

The chain couples TRBV4-3 to TRBJ1-2; possibly TRBD1 for D (5 bases). V was trimmed by 0 bases and J by 7 bases, leaving 12 bases between them. The CDR3 spans 14 residues. Germline V gene lookup returns CDR1 LGHNA and CDR2 YSLEER. The CDR3 is CASSQDPGPIGYTF. CDR3 DNA: TGCGCCAGCAGCCAAGACCCAGGGCCTATTGGCTACACCTTC.

For the CDR3, the DNA is TGCGCCAGCAGCCAAGTCTCCGCGGAGCCGTTTCCGCAGTATTTT. The encoded protein is CASSQVSAEPFPQYF. The J gene is TRBJ2-3, the V gene TRBV4-3; D unclear. Germline V gene data show CDR1 as LGHNA and CDR2 as YSLEER. Deletions cut 1 base from V and 10 bases from J, with 18 bases between. The CDR3 runs to 15 residues.

The rearrangement joins TRBV29-1 to TRBJ1-1, with 9 bases fitting TRBD1. This CDR3 has 16 residues. Germline assignment: CDR1 SQVTM and CDR2 ANQGSEA. The junction had 12 bases not matched to a gene; V was cut back by 7 bases and J by 0 bases. CDR3 amino acids: CSADRDRGSLNTEAFF. In DNA, the CDR3 is TGCAGCGCCGATCGAGACAGGGGGTCCCTGAACACTGAAGCTTTCTTT.

This sequence joins TRBV5-1 and TRBJ2-1, with 12 bases that match TRBD2. J was trimmed by 4 bases and V by 1 base; bases with no gene match: 15. This CDR3 spans 20 amino acids. CDR1 and CDR2 (germline): SGHRS, YFSETQ. The CDR3 DNA follows: TGCGCCAGCAGCTTGATTTCATCGTGGCCTGGACTAGCGGGATACAATGAGCAGTTCTTC. Translation gives CASSLISSWPGLAGYNEQFF.

This sequence joins TRBV28 and TRBJ1-1; unclear D gene. The CDR3 is made up of 13 amino acids. The V gene lost 3 bases and the J gene lost 4 bases, with 9 bases spanning the gap. Germline V gives CDR1 MDHEN, CDR2 SYDVKM. CDR3 coding DNA: TGTGCCAGCAGTTTTCCGGCAGGCACTGAAGCTTTCTTT. Protein sequence: CASSFPAGTEAFF.

The CDR3 loop reads CASSFSGHSSYEQYF. The CDR3 DNA is TGTGCCAGCAGCTTCTCGGGACACAGCTCCTACGAGCAGTACTTC. This chain connects TRBV5-4 to TRBJ2-7, with D tentatively TRBD1 (6 bases). V dropped 2 bases and J dropped 0 bases, with 12 bases sitting between them. Per the germline V gene, CDR1 is SGHNT and CDR2 is YYREEE (reference sequence). This CDR3 region has 15 residues.

Only a few counts were recorded for this clone. V usage is TRBV4-1 and J usage is TRBJ1-3, with 7 bases that match TRBD1. With V trimmed by 1 base and J by 7 bases, 10 bases remained unmatched. The CDR3 covers 16 residues. In germline, CDR1 is MGHRA, CDR2 YSYEKL. CDR3 coding DNA: TGCGCCAGCAGCCAAGCGTCCGACAGGGCCCGGAACACCATATATTTT. Residues: CASSQASDRARNTIYF.

This clone was seen a single time. The chain recombines TRBV6-5 with TRBJ2-1, with TRBD2 as a possible D gene (6 bases). V dropped 1 base and J dropped 2 bases, with 12 bases sitting between them. The CDR3 loop spans 16 amino acids. Germline V gives CDR1 MNHEY, CDR2 SVGAGI. CDR3 residues: CASSYWGVLPYNEQFF. The CDR3 nucleotides are TGTGCCAGCAGTTACTGGGGGGTACTCCCCTACAATGAGCAGTTCTTC.

The chain couples TRBV4-3 to TRBJ2-1; 9 bases match TRBD2. The CDR3 runs 17 residues. Germline CDR1 LGHNA, CDR2 YSLEER. The V gene end was trimmed by 0 bases and the J gene end by 6 bases; junction bases not matched to a gene: 9. CDR3 loop: CASSQETVAGGPNEQFF. The CDR3 nucleotides read TGCGCCAGCAGCCAAGAAACTGTTGCGGGAGGGCCCAATGAGCAGTTCTTC.

The chain recombines TRBV5-4 with TRBJ2-5; 8 positions match TRBD2. CDR3 length: 15 amino acids. J gave up 2 bases and V 3 bases, and 6 bases lay outside the gene matches. Germline assignment: CDR1 SGHNT and CDR2 YYREEE (reference sequence). CDR3 nucleotide sequence: TGTGCCAGCAGCTCCGACCGCGGGGGGCAAGAGACCCAGTACTTC. This codes for CASSSDRGGQETQYF.

The chain couples TRBV7-9 to TRBJ2-1; TRBD1 is a possible D gene (6 bases). The germline CDR1 and CDR2 sequences are SEHNR and FQNEAQ (reference sequence). This CDR3 is 13 amino acids long. V was pared by 8 bases and J by 3 bases, with 11 bases between. The CDR3 nucleotides are TGTGCCAGCGGGAAGGACAGCTACAATGAGCAGTTCTTC. The encoded protein is CASGKDSYNEQFF.

In this sample, this clone turned up once. The chain employs TRBV19 and TRBJ2-7, with TRBD1 matching 10 bases. The germline V gene encodes CDR1 LNHDA and CDR2 SQIVND (reference sequence). V gave up 11 bases and J gave up 3 bases; unmatched junction bases: 10. The CDR3 consists of 14 residues. The CDR3 coding sequence is TGTGCCGCCTCCCCGGGGACAGGGGTCTACGAGCAGTACTTC. Protein: CAASPGTGVYEQYF.